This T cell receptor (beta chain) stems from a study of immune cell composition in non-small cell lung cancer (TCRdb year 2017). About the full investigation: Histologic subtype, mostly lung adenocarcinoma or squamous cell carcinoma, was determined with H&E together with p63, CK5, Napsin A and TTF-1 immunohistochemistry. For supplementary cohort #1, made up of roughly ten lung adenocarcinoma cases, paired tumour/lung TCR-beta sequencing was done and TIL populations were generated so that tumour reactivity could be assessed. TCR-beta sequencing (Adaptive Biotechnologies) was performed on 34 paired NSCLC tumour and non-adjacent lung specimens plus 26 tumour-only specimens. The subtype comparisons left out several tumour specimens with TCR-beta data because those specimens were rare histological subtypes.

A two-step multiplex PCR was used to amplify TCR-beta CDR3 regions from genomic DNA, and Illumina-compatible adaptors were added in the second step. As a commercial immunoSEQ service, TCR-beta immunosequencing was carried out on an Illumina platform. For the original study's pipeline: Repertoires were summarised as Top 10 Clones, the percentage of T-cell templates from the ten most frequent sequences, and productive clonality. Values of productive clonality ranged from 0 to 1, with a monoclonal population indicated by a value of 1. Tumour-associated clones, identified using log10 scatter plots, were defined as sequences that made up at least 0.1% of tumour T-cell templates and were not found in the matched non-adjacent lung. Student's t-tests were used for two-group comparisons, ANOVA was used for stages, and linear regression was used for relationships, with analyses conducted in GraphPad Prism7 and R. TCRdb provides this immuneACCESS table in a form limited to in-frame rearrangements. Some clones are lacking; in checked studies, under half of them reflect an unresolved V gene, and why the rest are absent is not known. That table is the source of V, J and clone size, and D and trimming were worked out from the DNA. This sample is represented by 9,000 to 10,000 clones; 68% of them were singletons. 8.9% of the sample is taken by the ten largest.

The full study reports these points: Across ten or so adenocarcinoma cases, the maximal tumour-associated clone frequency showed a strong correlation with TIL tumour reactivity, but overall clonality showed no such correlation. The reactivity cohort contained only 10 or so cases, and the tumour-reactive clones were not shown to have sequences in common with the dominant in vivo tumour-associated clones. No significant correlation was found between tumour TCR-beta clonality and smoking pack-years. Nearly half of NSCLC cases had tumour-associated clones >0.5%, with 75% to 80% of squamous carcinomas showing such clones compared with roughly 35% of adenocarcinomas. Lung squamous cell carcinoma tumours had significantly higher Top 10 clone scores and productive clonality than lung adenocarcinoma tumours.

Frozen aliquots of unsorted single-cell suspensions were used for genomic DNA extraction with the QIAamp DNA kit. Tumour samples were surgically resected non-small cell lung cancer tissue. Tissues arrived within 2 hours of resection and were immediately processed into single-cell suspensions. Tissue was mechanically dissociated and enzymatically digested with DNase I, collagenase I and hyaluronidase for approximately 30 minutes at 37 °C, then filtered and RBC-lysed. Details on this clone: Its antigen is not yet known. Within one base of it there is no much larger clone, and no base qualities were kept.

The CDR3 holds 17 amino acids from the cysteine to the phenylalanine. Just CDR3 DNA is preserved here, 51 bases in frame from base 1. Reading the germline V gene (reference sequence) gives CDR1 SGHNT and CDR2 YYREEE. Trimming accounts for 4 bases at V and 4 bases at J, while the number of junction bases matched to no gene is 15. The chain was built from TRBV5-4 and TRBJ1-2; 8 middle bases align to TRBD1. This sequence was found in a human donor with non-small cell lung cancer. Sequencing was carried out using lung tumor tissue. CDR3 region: CASSVRTGSRPLYGYTF. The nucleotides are TGTGCCAGCAGCGTACGGACAGGGTCTCGCCCCCTCTATGGCTACACCTTC. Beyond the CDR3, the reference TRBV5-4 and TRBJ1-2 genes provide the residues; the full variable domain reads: ETGVTQSPTHLIKTRGQQVTLRCSSQSGHNTVSWYQQALGQGPQFIFQYYREEENGRGNFPPRFSGLQFPNYSSELNVNALELDDSALYLCASSVRTGSRPLYGYTFGSGTRLTVV.